Below, one T cell receptor beta chain is given with its context. Germline V gene data show CDR1 as SGHNT and CDR2 as YYREEE (reference sequence). The CDR3 is 14 amino acids. V shed 4 bases and J shed 5 bases, with 15 bases lying between them. Authors' processing steps: Counts of nucleated cells, estimated from reference gene primer amplification, were obtained. Sequenced by immunoSEQ multiplex PCR; TCRdb stores in-frame clones only, minus some. Clone size and V and J calls were adopted from that table, with D and trimming inferred from the DNA. Among more than 200,000 clones listed, around 87% were seen once. The source of the sample is a study of blood T cell repertoires in COVID-19. Study-wide background: Sources were T cells, B-cell-depleted T cells, or PBMCs; the material itself was cDNA or gDNA.

The origin of this receptor is a woman aged 45-60 years who had recovered from COVID-19. Sample: PBMCs or T cells enriched from blood (not recorded which). The chain combines TRBV5-4 with TRBJ1-1; possible D gene TRBD1, 6 bases. The CDR3 loop reads CASSRGGEGTEAFF. CDR3 bases: TGTGCCAGCAGCCGAGGGGGGGAGGGTACTGAAGCTTTCTTT.